This TCR beta chain was retrieved from a study of cytomegalovirus exposure and HLA in healthy donors. This clone was recorded once. The germline V gene encodes CDR1 MRHNA and CDR2 SNTAGT. This CDR3 is 20 amino acids long. V lost 2 bases, J lost 1 base, and 8 bases stayed unmatched. The PCR employed 60 Vbeta primers together with 13 Jbeta primers. Data came from immunoSEQ multiplex PCR; TCRdb stores just in-frame clones and leaves some out. The table has around 250,000 clones, around nine tenths seen once. The clonotype originates from a girl aged 2-9 years in good health and CMV-seronegative. This chain links TRBV6-4 with TRBJ2-2, with 15 bases aligning to TRBD2. Material for sequencing was PBMCs. Here the CDR3 DNA reads TGTGCCAGCAGTGACACCCCGGGACTAGCGGGGGGCTTGAACACCGGGGAGCTGTTTTTT. Its protein is CASSDTPGLAGGLNTGELFF.